The clone carrying this T cell receptor beta chain was seen ten or more times. As the template, RNA transcripts were used to amplify TCR beta CDR3 regions. An opening RT-PCR round employed HTBI primers and preceded a second-round multiplex PCR. MiXCR, run by TCRdb on the multiplex PCR reads, gives a single entry per CDR3 protein. The table has under 350,000 distinct CDR3 sequences, 17% seen once. Serum thyroxine and TRAb, along with clinical symptoms, thyroid ultrasound and orbital computed tomography, were what diagnosis relied on. The sample comes from a study of Graves' ophthalmopathy and Graves' hyperthyroidism. Trimming shortened V by 0 bases and J by 0 bases, and 5 bases separated the two germline ends. The CDR3 contains 14 residues. From germline, CDR1 is SGHTA and CDR2 FQGNSA.

The receptor comes from an adult man with Graves' ophthalmopathy. V usage is TRBV7-2 and J usage is TRBJ1-2; D gene uncertain. The specimen sequenced was peripheral blood. In DNA, the CDR3 is TGTGCCAGCAGCTTAGCGACCACTAACTATGGCTACACCTTC. Its translation: CASSLATTNYGYTF.